The 21 T cell receptor beta chains below all came from one sample that was sequenced in a study of blood T cell repertoires in COVID-19. Data came from immunoSEQ multiplex PCR; TCRdb stores just in-frame clones and leaves some out. The sample includes about 160,000 clones, roughly 80% of them seen just once. The specimen sequenced was PBMCs or T cells enriched from blood (not recorded which). These receptors came from a woman aged 55-69 years who had recovered from COVID-19.

The chain is built from TRBV9 and TRBJ1-2; D unresolved. Looked up from germline, CDR1 is SGDLS and CDR2 is YYNGEE. The germline V and J ends were trimmed by 0 bases and 2 bases, with 5 bases remaining between them. This CDR3 has 13 residues. The CDR3 bases are TGTGCCAGCAGCGTAGTTCAGAACTATGGCTACACCTTC. Protein sequence: CASSVVQNYGYTF.

The genes are TRBV18 and TRBJ1-2; 8 bases align to TRBD1. In germline, CDR1 is KGHSH, CDR2 LQKENI. The CDR3 spans 14 residues. V lost 3 bases and J lost 8; bases outside the gene matches: 8. The CDR3 region is CASSPQGAAEGYTF. The CDR3 DNA reads TGTGCCAGCTCACCGCAGGGGGCGGCAGAAGGCTACACCTTC.

The V gene is TRBV7-8, the J gene TRBJ2-1; 10 bases align to TRBD2. The CDR3 runs 16 residues. V gave up 5 bases and J gave up 6 bases; unmatched junction bases: 10. Looked up from germline, CDR1 is SGHVS and CDR2 is FQNEAQ. CDR3 nucleotide sequence: TGTGCCAGCAGCCCCGTAACTAGCGGGGTTGTCAATGAGCAGTTCTTC. It encodes CASSPVTSGVVNEQFF.

This clone appeared many times. The chain links TRBV12-5 to TRBJ2-7; D is possibly TRBD1 (6 bases). Germline V gene sequence: CDR1 LGHNT, CDR2 FRNRAP. Trimming left V 6 bases short and J 0 bases short, with 18 bases between. CDR3 length equals 16 residues. CDR3: CASGGDLQGISYEQYF. CDR3 nucleotides: TGTGCTAGTGGGGGAGATCTCCAGGGGATCTCCTACGAGCAGTACTTC.

The chain has TRBV5-5 and TRBJ2-2; D ambiguous. The germline CDR1 and CDR2 sequences are SGHKS and YYEKEE (reference sequence). The V gene lost 1 base and the J gene lost 4 bases, with 14 bases spanning the gap. The CDR3 has 16 residues. The chain's CDR3 is CASSLLQSRSTGELFF. The CDR3 nucleotides read TGTGCCAGCAGCTTGTTACAGTCCAGATCCACCGGGGAGCTGTTTTTT.

The chain employs TRBV6-5 and TRBJ1-1; 8 bases map to TRBD1. The CDR3 sequence is 14 residues long. Trimming removed 2 bases from V and 4 bases from J; junction bases left unmatched: 3. Germline lookup yields CDR1 MNHEY and CDR2 SVGAGI. CDR3 amino acids: CASSYSTGGTEAFF. For the CDR3, the DNA is TGTGCCAGCAGTTACAGCACAGGGGGCACTGAAGCTTTCTTT.

The CDR3 DNA is TGTGCCAGCAGCCAGGGACAGGGAAATGATCAGCCCCAGCATTTT. This translates into CASSQGQGNDQPQHF. The V call is TRBV5-8, the J call TRBJ1-5; the match to TRBD1 covers 9 bases. Germline loops: CDR1 SGHTS, CDR2 YDEGEE. The V and J ends lost 4 bases and 5 bases, in that order; junction bases with no gene match: 7. This CDR3 has 15 residues.

The chain recombines TRBV30 with TRBJ1-6, with 7 bases aligning to TRBD1. There are 15 residues in the CDR3. The germline CDR1 and CDR2 sequences are GTSNPN and SVGIG (reference sequence). Trimming removed 2 bases from V and 4 bases from J; junction bases left unmatched: 5. The CDR3 nucleotides read TGTGCCTGGAGTAACCCGGGACAGTATAATTCACCCCTCCACTTT. Its translation: CAWSNPGQYNSPLHF.

This sequence joins TRBV18 and TRBJ1-1; D is uncertain. Germline values: CDR1 KGHSH, CDR2 LQKENI. This CDR3 spans 13 amino acids. V was cut by 3 bases and J by 5 bases, with 10 bases left in between. CDR3 amino acids: CASSPSAMTEAFF. The CDR3 DNA sequence: TGTGCCAGCTCACCGTCTGCGATGACTGAAGCTTTCTTT.

This chain joins TRBV5-5 and TRBJ1-2, with TRBD1 matching 9 bases. Per the germline V gene, CDR1 is SGHKS and CDR2 is YYEKEE (reference sequence). This CDR3 has 14 amino acids. The ends lost 4 bases at V and 9 bases at J; junction bases unmatched: 10. Written as DNA, the CDR3 is TGTGCCAGCAGCCCAGGGACAGGGCTTCTAAGCTACACCTTC. Translating gives CASSPGTGLLSYTF.

This clone was counted only a few times. The chain is built from TRBV4-1 and TRBJ2-1; TRBD1 might be the D (5 bases). V lost 5 bases, J lost 8 bases, and 13 bases lay in between. The CDR3 runs 13 residues. Germline V gives CDR1 MGHRA, CDR2 YSYEKL. This CDR3 reads CASSFPQGHEQFF. CDR3 sequence (DNA): TGCGCCAGCAGCTTCCCGCAGGGCCATGAGCAGTTCTTC.

This rearrangement joins TRBV11-2 to TRBJ2-3; 8 bases fit TRBD2. The V gene end was trimmed by 0 bases and the J gene end by 5 bases; junction bases not matched to a gene: 10. The CDR3 totals 17 residues. CDR1 and CDR2 from the germline V gene are SGHAT and FQNNGV. The CDR3 loop reads CASSLDLRGGHLDTQYF. The CDR3 DNA follows: TGTGCCAGCAGCTTAGATCTACGGGGGGGCCATTTAGATACGCAGTATTTT.

The chain couples TRBV3-1 (or the pseudogene TRBV3-2) to TRBJ2-7; TRBD1 agrees at 9 bases. Germline V gene data show CDR1 as LGHDT and CDR2 as YNNKEL (reference sequence). Trimming at V came to 4 bases and at J to 4 bases, leaving 8 bases not matched to a gene. The CDR3 length is 15 residues. For the CDR3, the DNA is TGTGCCAGCAGCCGCCTCACCGGGACAGGGTACGAGCAGTACTTC. It yields the protein CASSRLTGTGYEQYF.

The chain joins TRBV2 to TRBJ1-4; the D gene is possibly TRBD1 (5 bases). This CDR3 contains 14 residues. The V end lost 1 base, the J end lost 3 bases, and 6 bases lay between the germline ends. Germline V gene lookup returns CDR1 SNHLY and CDR2 FYNNEI. CDR3 sequence reads: CASSEEGANEKLFF. CDR3 coding DNA: TGTGCCAGCAGTGAAGAAGGGGCTAATGAAAAACTGTTTTTT.

The chain couples TRBV27 to TRBJ1-1; a possible D gene is TRBD1 (6 bases). Deletions cut 5 bases from V and 7 bases from J, with 17 bases between. In germline, CDR1 is MNHEY, CDR2 SMNVEV (reference sequence). This CDR3 contains 14 residues. CDR3 DNA: TGTGCCAGCAGTCTAAGACAGGACCAGATTGAAGCTTTCTTT. Translating gives CASSLRQDQIEAFF.

The V gene is TRBV5-4, the J gene TRBJ1-1; 7 bases map to TRBD1. The junction had 6 bases not matched to a gene; V was cut back by 0 bases and J by 4 bases. This CDR3 region has 15 residues. The V gene's germline CDR1 is SGHNT and CDR2 YYREEE (reference sequence). CDR3 in DNA: TGTGCCAGCAGCTTGGAGACAGGGCAGGCCACTGAAGCTTTCTTT. Amino acids: CASSLETGQATEAFF.

V usage is TRBV3-1 (or the pseudogene TRBV3-2) and J usage is TRBJ2-6, with 10 bases aligning to TRBD1. Trimming cost V 6 bases and J 2 bases; bases outside gene matches: 7. The CDR3 is 17 residues long. CDR1 is LGHDT and CDR2 is YNNKEL in the germline V gene (reference sequence). CDR3 in DNA: TGTGCCAGCAGTCAAAGGGACAGGGGAGCTGGGGCCAACGTCCTGACTTTC. This encodes CASSQRDRGAGANVLTF.

The rearrangement joins TRBV9 to TRBJ1-1; a possible D gene is TRBD1 (5 bases). The ends were cut back, 3 bases at V and 6 bases at J, with 18 bases in the middle. This CDR3 has 15 amino acids. CDR1 SGDLS and CDR2 YYNGEE come from the germline V gene. The chain's CDR3 is CASSGSGGRDPEAFF. In DNA, the CDR3 is TGTGCCAGCAGCGGCAGTGGGGGGAGGGACCCTGAAGCTTTCTTT.

The chain uses TRBV13 and TRBJ1-2, with D hard to call. There are 14 residues in the CDR3. V was cut by 0 bases and J by 6 bases, with 11 bases left in between. In germline, CDR1 is PRHDT, CDR2 FYEKMQ (reference sequence). This CDR3 is CASSLGLGRDGYTF. CDR3 DNA sequence: TGTGCCAGCAGCTTAGGCCTGGGGAGGGATGGCTACACCTTC.

The V gene is TRBV19, the J gene TRBJ1-2, with 10 bases fitting TRBD1. The CDR3 totals 15 residues. The V and J ends lost 7 bases and 5 bases, in that order; junction bases with no gene match: 10. Per the germline V gene, CDR1 is LNHDA and CDR2 is SQIVND (reference sequence). The CDR3 region has the DNA TGTGCCAGTAACCTGAAGGACAGGGGGGGTTATGGCTACACCTTC. Protein: CASNLKDRGGYGYTF.

The J gene is TRBJ1-2, the V gene TRBV7-3; 10 nucleotides align to TRBD1. Germline CDR1 is SGHTA and CDR2 is FQGTGA. V lost 0 bases, J lost 0 bases, and 1 base stayed unmatched. This CDR3 is 16 amino acids long. CDR3 sequence (DNA): TGTGCCAGCAGCTTAACGGGACAGGGGCCTAACTATGGCTACACCTTC. This codes for CASSLTGQGPNYGYTF.